These T cell receptor beta chains were read from a single sample in a study of blood T cell repertoires in COVID-19. Only in-frame clones appear in the TCRdb table, and some are missing; sequencing was by immunoSEQ multiplex PCR. The top ten clones hold roughly 1% of a sample with fewer than 200,000 clones, roughly 84% of them seen once. Sequenced: peripheral blood. Every receptor here comes from a man in his forties with acute or convalescent COVID-19. Each CDR3 is given with its conserved first and last residue. The D gene is left open where the match is weak. Where a row states a size, it is once, few, many or the class of an expanded clone; other rows omit it.

J: TRBJ1-2
V: TRBV30
size: -
D: TRBD1
DNA: TGTGCCTGGAGTCCGTGGACAGGCTATGGCTACACCTTC
CDR3: CAWSPWTGYGYTF

J: TRBJ2-3
V: TRBV19
size: -
D: -
DNA: TGTGCCAGTAGTACCCCAGGGAATCCCACAGATACGCAGTATTTT
CDR3: CASSTPGNPTDTQYF

J: TRBJ2-7
V: TRBV11-2
size: -
D: -
DNA: TGTGCCAGCAGCTTAGGTGGGGCCGAGCAGTACTTC
CDR3: CASSLGGAEQYF

J: TRBJ1-2
V: TRBV7-9
size: -
D: -
DNA: TGTGCCAGCAGCTTAGAGCAGGGTCTGAACACCTTC
CDR3: CASSLEQGLNTF

J: TRBJ2-7
V: TRBV6-5
size: -
D: TRBD1
DNA: TGTGCCAGCAGTTCCCCGGGACAGTCCCTGATTGAGCAGTACTTC
CDR3: CASSSPGQSLIEQYF

J: TRBJ2-5
V: TRBV30
size: -
D: TRBD1
DNA: TGTGCCTGGAGACCCAGGGGGCGAATGGAGACCCAGTACTTC
CDR3: CAWRPRGRMETQYF

J: TRBJ2-2
V: TRBV19
size: -
D: TRBD1
DNA: TGTGCCAGTAGTATAGTGACAGGGTGGACCGGGGAGCTGTTTTTT
CDR3: CASSIVTGWTGELFF

J: TRBJ1-4
V: TRBV11-2
size: -
D: -
DNA: TGTGCCAGCAGCCCCCCTGGGGCGCTTTCTAATGAAAAACTGTTTTTT
CDR3: CASSPPGALSNEKLFF

J: TRBJ2-2
V: TRBV19
size: -
D: TRBD2
DNA: TGTGCCAGTAGTAAAACTAGCGGGGACATGATAAAGCTGTTTTTT
CDR3: CASSKTSGDMIKLFF

J: TRBJ1-2
V: TRBV28
size: -
D: TRBD1
DNA: TGTGCCAGCAGTTTACCGGGACAGAACACCTTC
CDR3: CASSLPGQNTF

J: TRBJ2-7
V: TRBV30
size: once
D: -
DNA: TGTGCCTGGAGACGTAGGGGGGGGGCCTCCTACGAGCAGTACTTC
CDR3: CAWRRRGGASYEQYF

J: TRBJ2-1
V: TRBV30
size: -
D: -
DNA: TGTGCCTCCTCGGCCCTTAGAGGCAATGAGCAGTTCTTC
CDR3: CASSALRGNEQFF

J: TRBJ1-3
V: TRBV7-2
size: -
D: -
DNA: TGTGCCAGCAGCTCCATGACAAGTGCTGGAAACACCATATATTTT
CDR3: CASSSMTSAGNTIYF

J: TRBJ2-3
V: TRBV10-3
size: -
D: TRBD2
DNA: TGTGCCATCAGGGAGGGCGGGGGGCGCACAGATACGCAGTATTTT
CDR3: CAIREGGGRTDTQYF

J: TRBJ2-7
V: TRBV7-2
size: -
D: -
DNA: TGTGCCAGCAGCTTATCCGGCAGGATGTACGAGCAGTACTTC
CDR3: CASSLSGRMYEQYF

J: TRBJ1-3
V: TRBV5-6
size: -
D: TRBD1
DNA: TGTGCCAGCAGTGATACCGGGACAGCTGGAAACACCATATATTTT
CDR3: CASSDTGTAGNTIYF

J: TRBJ2-2
V: TRBV19
size: -
D: TRBD1
DNA: TGTGCCAGTAGACGCCCTCAACAGGGGGTCGGGGAGCTGTTTTTT
CDR3: CASRRPQQGVGELFF

J: TRBJ1-1
V: TRBV2
size: -
D: -
DNA: TGTGCCAGCCGGACAGACATGAACACTGAAGCTTTCTTT
CDR3: CASRTDMNTEAFF

J: TRBJ2-6
V: TRBV19
size: -
D: -
DNA: TGTGCCAGCAGAAGACAGCACTCTGGGGCCAACGTCCTGACTTTC
CDR3: CASRRQHSGANVLTF

J: TRBJ1-4
V: TRBV6-9
size: -
D: TRBD1
DNA: TGTGCCAGCAGACCGGACAGGGAGTTTGAAGATTCTAATGAAAAACTGTTTTTT
CDR3: CASRPDREFEDSNEKLFF

J: TRBJ2-7
V: TRBV6-6
size: -
D: -
DNA: TGTGCCAGCAGTTACGAGGCGGAATACGAGCAGTACTTC
CDR3: CASSYEAEYEQYF

J: TRBJ2-7
V: TRBV6-5
size: -
D: -
DNA: TGTGCCAGCAGCCCAGGTCGGGAGTACGAGCAGTACTTC
CDR3: CASSPGREYEQYF

J: TRBJ2-3
V: TRBV19
size: -
D: -
DNA: TGTGCCAGTCGGATAGGTCAAACAGATACGCAGTATTTT
CDR3: CASRIGQTDTQYF

J: TRBJ2-7
V: TRBV6-2/TRBV6-3
size: once
D: TRBD1
DNA: TGTGCCAGCAGTTACTCCCGCGGGCGACAGGGGAACGAGCAGTACTTC
CDR3: CASSYSRGRQGNEQYF

J: TRBJ2-7
V: TRBV28
size: -
D: TRBD1
DNA: TGTGCCAGCAGTCCCAGCCCCACGACAGGGGGCAAAGGGCACGAGCAGTACTTC
CDR3: CASSPSPTTGGKGHEQYF

J: TRBJ1-4
V: TRBV2
size: -
D: -
DNA: TGTGCCAGCAGAGCGGGTCCCGGGGAAAAACTGTTTTTT
CDR3: CASRAGPGEKLFF

J: TRBJ1-2
V: TRBV7-9
size: -
D: TRBD1
DNA: TGTGCCAGCACCTTCGGGACAGGCTATGGCTACACCTTC
CDR3: CASTFGTGYGYTF

J: TRBJ2-2
V: TRBV5-4
size: -
D: TRBD1
DNA: TGTGCCAGCAGCTCACGGGACAGAGCAATCACCGGGGAGCTGTTTTTT
CDR3: CASSSRDRAITGELFF

J: TRBJ2-4
V: TRBV9
size: -
D: -
DNA: TGTGCCAGCAGCCGGACGGGACTCCAAAACATTCAGTACTTC
CDR3: CASSRTGLQNIQYF

J: TRBJ2-5
V: TRBV5-4
size: -
D: -
DNA: -
CDR3: CASSFGAGLEETQYF

J: TRBJ1-6
V: TRBV30
size: -
D: -
DNA: TGTGCCTGGAGTCTAGGGGGGGGAAGGGGTAATTCACCCCTCCACTTT
CDR3: CAWSLGGGRGNSPLHF

J: TRBJ1-6
V: TRBV18
size: -
D: TRBD1
DNA: TGTGCCAGCTCACCACTTGACAGGGATTCACCCCTCCACTTT
CDR3: CASSPLDRDSPLHF

J: TRBJ2-3
V: TRBV7-8
size: -
D: -
DNA: TGTGCCAGCAGCTTATGGGCGAGGGCCGGGGCAGATACGCAGTATTTT
CDR3: CASSLWARAGADTQYF

J: TRBJ2-1
V: TRBV3-1/TRBV3-2
size: -
D: -
DNA: TGTGCCAGCAGCCAAGCACGAGGGGAGCAGTTCTTC
CDR3: CASSQARGEQFF

J: TRBJ1-1
V: TRBV2
size: -
D: -
DNA: TGTGCCAGCAGTGTAAACAGGAACACTGAAGCTTTCTTT
CDR3: CASSVNRNTEAFF

J: TRBJ1-4
V: TRBV4-3
size: -
D: TRBD1
DNA: TGCGCCAGCAGCTTGGACAGGGGAGAGGGGGAAAAACTGTTTTTT
CDR3: CASSLDRGEGEKLFF

J: TRBJ1-4
V: TRBV6-2/TRBV6-3
size: -
D: TRBD1
DNA: TGTGCCAGCAGTTCCCGAACAGGGGCAACTAATGAAAAACTGTTTTTT
CDR3: CASSSRTGATNEKLFF

J: TRBJ2-7
V: TRBV19
size: many
D: TRBD1
DNA: TGTGCCAGTAGTTTCCTCGGACAGGGTATGGGGCAGTACTTC
CDR3: CASSFLGQGMGQYF

J: TRBJ1-4
V: TRBV2
size: -
D: TRBD1
DNA: TGTGCCAGCACCTCACAGGGGCCGCGGGAAAAACTGTTTTTT
CDR3: CASTSQGPREKLFF

J: TRBJ2-1
V: TRBV6-5
size: few
D: -
DNA: TGTGCCAGCAGTTACTCGGCCGGGAGGCAGTTCTTC
CDR3: CASSYSAGRQFF

J: TRBJ1-4
V: TRBV7-2
size: -
D: TRBD1
DNA: TGTGCCAGCAGCCGGACGGTGAGGACAGGATATGAAAAACTGTTTTTT
CDR3: CASSRTVRTGYEKLFF

J: TRBJ2-3
V: TRBV6-1
size: -
D: -
DNA: TGTGCCAGCACCCCCTCTCATACGCAGTATTTT
CDR3: CASTPSHTQYF

J: TRBJ2-7
V: TRBV15
size: -
D: TRBD2
DNA: TGTGCCACCAGCAGGGTTTCCGGGACTAGCGGGGGAAGCTCCTACGAGCAGTACTTC
CDR3: CATSRVSGTSGGSSYEQYF

J: TRBJ2-7
V: TRBV11-1
size: -
D: -
DNA: TGTGCCAGCAGCTTAGTCGGCGAGCAGTACTTC
CDR3: CASSLVGEQYF

J: TRBJ2-7
V: TRBV27
size: -
D: -
DNA: TGTGCCAGCAGTCCCACAGGGAACTACGAGCAGTACTTC
CDR3: CASSPTGNYEQYF

J: TRBJ1-5
V: TRBV3-1/TRBV3-2
size: few
D: -
DNA: TGTGCCAGCAGCCGGAGAGATAGCAATCAGCCCCAGCATTTT
CDR3: CASSRRDSNQPQHF

J: TRBJ1-1
V: TRBV24-1
size: -
D: TRBD1
DNA: TGTGCCACCAGAAGGACAGGACTGAACACTGAAGCTTTCTTT
CDR3: CATRRTGLNTEAFF

J: TRBJ1-3
V: TRBV5-5
size: -
D: -
DNA: TGTGCCAGCAGCTTGAATCCGACAGAAGGAAACACCATATATTTT
CDR3: CASSLNPTEGNTIYF

J: TRBJ2-3
V: TRBV5-4
size: -
D: TRBD1
DNA: TGTGCCAGCAGCTTATTACGACAGGGACAGGGGGATACGCAGTATTTT
CDR3: CASSLLRQGQGDTQYF

J: TRBJ1-1
V: TRBV18
size: -
D: -
DNA: TGTGCCAGCTCACCTTTTGACGGGGGGAACACTGAAGCTTTCTTT
CDR3: CASSPFDGGNTEAFF

J: TRBJ1-5
V: TRBV6-1
size: -
D: -
DNA: TGTGCCAGCAGTGAGGGACACGGAAGCAATCAGCCCCAGCATTTT
CDR3: CASSEGHGSNQPQHF

J: TRBJ2-1
V: TRBV28
size: -
D: TRBD1
DNA: TGTGCCACCACAGGGGGCTGGGGCAATGAGCAGTTCTTC
CDR3: CATTGGWGNEQFF